This entry lists 29 T cell receptor beta chains sequenced from one sample in a study of blood T cell repertoires in COVID-19. Only in-frame clones appear in the TCRdb table, and some are missing; sequencing was by immunoSEQ multiplex PCR. This table holds about 64,000 clones, about 70% found once. Sequenced material: peripheral blood. These receptors all stem from a human donor in a cohort sampled during active COVID-19.

The chain uses TRBV5-1 and TRBJ2-2, with D maybe TRBD1 (6 bases). CDR1 SGHRS and CDR2 YFSETQ come from the germline V gene. Trimming took 4 bases from V and 6 from J, leaving 22 bases between them. CDR3 size: 17 residues. CDR3 sequence (DNA): TGCGCCAGCAGCGTCGGGGACACTTTACCCATCGCCGGGGAGCTGTTTTTT. It translates to CASSVGDTLPIAGELFF.

The chain has TRBV7-2 and TRBJ2-1, with 8 bases lining up with TRBD2. Germline V gene data show CDR1 as SGHTA and CDR2 as FQGNSA. This CDR3 contains 16 residues. Germline trimming cut 6 bases from V and 3 bases from J; bases unmatched to any gene: 10. The CDR3 reads CASRPPGLESYNEQFF. The CDR3 DNA sequence: TGTGCCAGCAGGCCTCCGGGACTAGAAAGCTACAATGAGCAGTTCTTC.

V gene TRBV7-3 combines with J gene TRBJ2-1, with TRBD2 identical over 9 bases. The CDR3 covers 18 residues. Losses at the gene ends were 0 bases for V and 0 bases for J; bases not matched to a gene: 6. Germline assignment: CDR1 SGHTA and CDR2 FQGTGA. The CDR3 nucleotides are TGTGCCAGCAGCTTAACCGTTAGCGGGGGAAGCTCCTACAATGAGCAGTTCTTC. Translated, it gives CASSLTVSGGSSYNEQFF.

The V gene is TRBV7-2, the J gene TRBJ2-7; 7 bases map to TRBD1. This CDR3 is 15 amino acids long. The V gene end was trimmed by 2 bases and the J gene end by 1 base; junction bases not matched to a gene: 5. From germline, CDR1 is SGHTA and CDR2 FQGNSA. This CDR3 reads CASSLTTGFSYEQYF. In DNA, the CDR3 is TGTGCCAGCAGCTTAACGACAGGGTTTTCCTACGAGCAGTACTTC.

This chain connects TRBV19 to TRBJ2-2; no definite D call. CDR3 length: 14 amino acids. The germline V gene encodes CDR1 LNHDA and CDR2 SQIVND (reference sequence). Between the trimmed V and J ends, which lost 7 bases and 3 bases, there was a span of 12 bases. The CDR3 DNA follows: TGTGCCAGTACCCCTCCCGGGTACACCGGGGAGCTGTTTTTT. It translates to CASTPPGYTGELFF.

This rearrangement joins TRBV11-2 to TRBJ1-1; TRBD1 might be the D (6 bases). Trimming left V 4 bases short and J 1 base short, with 13 bases between. CDR3 size: 15 residues. In germline, CDR1 is SGHAT, CDR2 FQNNGV. CDR3 DNA: TGTGCCAGCAGCTCGGCTGGGGGCCCGAACACTGAAGCTTTCTTT. It is translated as CASSSAGGPNTEAFF.

The V call is TRBV5-6, the J call TRBJ1-6; 9 nucleotides align to TRBD1. This CDR3 comprises 13 residues. Germline-derived CDR1 and CDR2 are SGHDT and YYEEEE. V lost 8 bases and J lost 7; bases outside the gene matches: 4. The CDR3 DNA reads TGTGCCAGTCAACAGGGGGCAAATTCACCCCTCCACTTT. This gives the protein CASQQGANSPLHF.

V and J are TRBV4-2 and TRBJ2-2; TRBD1 might be the D (5 bases). V lost 3 bases and J lost 5, with 19 bases in between. Germline CDR1 is LGHNA and CDR2 is YNFKEQ. This CDR3 is 17 amino acids long. CDR3 sequence reads: CASSQERLQDYTGELFF. Here the CDR3 DNA reads TGTGCCAGCAGCCAGGAACGTTTACAGGATTATACCGGGGAGCTGTTTTTT.

V gene TRBV5-5 combines with J gene TRBJ2-1, with 10 bases aligning to TRBD2. The germline CDR1 and CDR2 sequences are SGHKS and YYEKEE (reference sequence). The CDR3 has 16 amino acids. V shed 4 bases and J 7 bases; nucleotides not matched to a gene: 11. The CDR3 here is CASSPQTSGAHNEQFF. In nucleotides, the CDR3 is TGTGCCAGCAGCCCGCAAACTAGCGGGGCTCATAATGAGCAGTTCTTC.

About this clone itself: The sample holds other DNA sequences that translate to the same CDR3. The chain uses TRBV18 and TRBJ2-5; 7 positions agree with TRBD1. This CDR3 region has 13 residues. Germline loops: CDR1 KGHSH, CDR2 LQKENI. Trimming cost V 4 bases and J 2 bases; bases outside gene matches: 1. This chain's CDR3 is CASSRDRQETQYF. The CDR3 DNA follows: TGTGCCAGCTCACGGGACAGACAAGAGACCCAGTACTTC.

This clone was seen a handful of times. The chain joins TRBV2 to TRBJ2-7; perhaps TRBD1 as D (6 bases). Trimming cost V 6 bases and J 0 bases, with 12 bases left between them. CDR1 is SNHLY, CDR2 FYNNEI, per germline. This CDR3 comprises 14 residues. This CDR3 reads CASRQGGISYEQYF. The CDR3 DNA reads TGTGCCAGCAGACAGGGCGGAATCTCCTACGAGCAGTACTTC.

V gene TRBV6-2 or TRBV6-3 combines with J gene TRBJ2-7; D might be TRBD2 (5 bases). CDR1 MNHEY and CDR2 SVGEGT come from the germline V gene. The V end lost 4 bases, the J end lost 7 bases, and 11 bases lay between the germline ends. The CDR3 spans 12 residues. DNA of the CDR3: TGTGCCAGCAGTTTCTCCACGGGGGAGCAGTACTTC. Its protein product is CASSFSTGEQYF.

This clone was detected a few times. V usage is TRBV12-5 and J usage is TRBJ1-4; tentative D call: TRBD1 (5 bases). Looked up from germline, CDR1 is LGHNT and CDR2 is FRNRAP. The CDR3 extends over 14 amino acids. V lost 5 bases and J lost 8, with 15 bases in between. As DNA, the CDR3 is TGTGCTAGTGGTCCGGGGGGGATAGAAGAAAAACTGTTTTTT. This encodes CASGPGGIEEKLFF.

This clone appeared a few times. The rearrangement joins TRBV23-1 to TRBJ1-5; 12 bases are shared with TRBD1. TRBV23-1 is an ORF for which the function is uncertain. The junction had 11 bases not matched to a gene; V was cut back by 3 bases and J by 5 bases. The CDR3 sequence is 18 residues long. The CDR3 loop is CASSQARDRGLVYQPQHF. CDR3 DNA: TGCGCCAGCAGTCAGGCCCGGGACAGGGGGCTAGTGTATCAGCCCCAGCATTTT.

This chain joins TRBV12-3 or TRBV12-4 and TRBJ1-2; the match to TRBD1 covers 9 bases. J gave up 8 bases and V 5 bases, and 6 bases lay outside the gene matches. This CDR3 contains 13 residues. The CDR3 DNA reads as TGTGCCAGCAGTCTGGACAGGGGAGCGGGCTACACCTTC. Protein product: CASSLDRGAGYTF.

The CDR3 region is CASSLVSYGYTF. The CDR3 DNA reads as TGTGCCAGCAGTTTAGTCAGCTATGGCTACACCTTC. This chain joins TRBV28 and TRBJ1-2, with no clear D. The CDR3 length is 12 residues. Germline V lookup: CDR1 MDHEN, CDR2 SYDVKM. Trimming removed 2 bases from V and 4 bases from J, with 5 bases in between.

This clone was observed a single time. The rearrangement links TRBV28 to TRBJ1-1; D is ambiguous. Trimming took off 4 bases at V and 1 base at J, with 7 bases between the two ends. CDR3 length equals 13 residues. From germline, CDR1 is MDHEN and CDR2 SYDVKM. The CDR3 nucleotides are TGTGCCAGCAGTTCTCAGGCGAACACTGAAGCTTTCTTT. Protein sequence: CASSSQANTEAFF. The full variable domain, rest sourced from reference TRBV28 and TRBJ1-1, is DVKVTQSSRYLVKRTGEKVFLECVQDMDHENMFWYRQDPGLGLRLIYFSYDVKMKEKGDIPEGYSVSREKKERFSLILESASTNQTSMYLCASSSQANTEAFFGQGTRLTVV.

V is TRBV4-1 and J is TRBJ2-3; 13 bases agree with TRBD2. V lost 0 bases and J lost 7; bases outside the gene matches: 10. CDR3 length equals 18 residues. Germline V gene sequence: CDR1 MGHRA, CDR2 YSYEKL. In nucleotides, the CDR3 is TGCGCCAGCAGCCAAGAAGGAACTAGCGGGGGGGTTCGGAATACGCAGTATTTT. Translating it yields CASSQEGTSGGVRNTQYF.

The chain has TRBV5-1 and TRBJ2-3, with TRBD1 identical over 12 bases. This CDR3 has 17 residues. CDR1 SGHRS and CDR2 YFSETQ come from the germline V gene. The J segment lost 4 bases and the V segment lost 0 bases, leaving 6 bases of the junction unmatched. The CDR3 DNA reads TGCGCCAGCAGCTTGGAAGGGACAGGGGGCGCCGCAGATACGCAGTATTTT. This translates into CASSLEGTGGAADTQYF.

This clone was detected only a few times. The chain has TRBV27 and TRBJ2-7; 14 nucleotides align to TRBD2. Germline V CDR1 and CDR2: MNHEY, SMNVEV (reference sequence). The CDR3 covers 19 residues. V was pared by 2 bases and J by 6 bases, with 15 bases of the junction left unmatched. DNA of the CDR3: TGTGCCAGCAGTTTAAGGGGGGCGGGACTAGCGGGGGAGTCTCCCGAGCAGTACTTC. Translation: CASSLRGAGLAGESPEQYF.

The V and J genes are TRBV5-6 and TRBJ1-2, with D possibly TRBD1 on 5 matching bases. This CDR3 region has 16 residues. Germline CDR1 reads SGHDT; CDR2 reads YYEEEE. Trimming cost V 5 bases and J 0 bases, with 17 bases left between them. CDR3 DNA: TGTGCCAGCAGGCCTGCGGGCGGGACTTCTAACTATGGCTACACCTTC. Protein: CASRPAGGTSNYGYTF.

The chain couples TRBV30 to TRBJ1-2; D possibly corresponds to TRBD1 (5 bases). The germline V and J ends were trimmed by 5 bases and 2 bases, with 9 bases remaining between them. This CDR3 contains 12 residues. Germline CDR1 reads GTSNPN; CDR2 reads SVGIG (reference sequence). The CDR3 region is CAWAQENYGYTF. The CDR3 DNA reads TGTGCCTGGGCACAGGAGAACTATGGCTACACCTTC.

This clone occurred a few times. The J gene is TRBJ1-6, the V gene TRBV2, with unresolved D. Germline loops: CDR1 SNHLY, CDR2 FYNNEI. CDR3 length equals 15 residues. The V end was cut by 3 bases, the J end by 4 bases, with 10 bases between. The CDR3 here is CASSDARAYNSPLHF. CDR3 nucleotides: TGTGCCAGCAGTGATGCCCGAGCGTATAATTCACCCCTCCACTTT.

This chain connects TRBV5-1 to TRBJ2-7, with 8 bases identical to TRBD1. The CDR3 is 14 residues long. CDR1 is SGHRS and CDR2 is YFSETQ in the germline V gene. V dropped 2 bases and J dropped 4; count of bases not matched to a gene: 5. The CDR3 spells CASSLTQGAYEQYF. The CDR3 bases are TGCGCCAGCAGCTTAACGCAGGGGGCTTACGAGCAGTACTTC.

The J gene is TRBJ2-1, the V gene TRBV11-2; D may be TRBD2 (6 bases). From germline, CDR1 is SGHAT and CDR2 FQNNGV. V was trimmed by 1 base and J by 0 bases, leaving 10 bases between them. The CDR3 has 16 amino acids. The CDR3 nucleotides read TGTGCCAGCAGCTTAGCGGCGGGGACCTCCTACAATGAGCAGTTCTTC. Amino acid sequence: CASSLAAGTSYNEQFF.

The chain joins TRBV12-3 or TRBV12-4 to TRBJ2-3, with unresolved D. CDR3 size: 13 residues. V lost 2 bases and J lost 3, with 6 bases in between. Here the CDR3 reads CASSLIGTDTQYF. CDR3 coding DNA: TGTGCCAGCAGTTTAATCGGGACAGATACGCAGTATTTT.

V gene TRBV3-1 (or the pseudogene TRBV3-2) combines with J gene TRBJ1-2, with 10 bases fitting TRBD1. This CDR3 is 13 amino acids long. Germline V CDR1 and CDR2: LGHDT, YNNKEL (reference sequence). The junction had 5 bases not matched to a gene; V was cut back by 6 bases and J by 7 bases. Here the CDR3 reads CASSRQGASGYTF. The CDR3 DNA is TGTGCCAGCAGTCGACAGGGGGCGAGTGGCTACACCTTC.

The chain links TRBV18 to TRBJ2-3, with D possibly being TRBD1 (5 bases). Trimming took off 2 bases at V and 6 bases at J, with 9 bases between the two ends. Germline V gene sequence: CDR1 KGHSH, CDR2 LQKENI. This CDR3 has 13 residues. The CDR3 is CASSPGPGDTQYF. The CDR3 nucleotides are TGTGCCAGCTCACCAGGACCAGGGGATACGCAGTATTTT.

This clone was seen a handful of times. The chain uses TRBV19 and TRBJ2-7; 7 bases line up with TRBD1. CDR3 length equals 16 residues. The V gene end was trimmed by 4 bases and the J gene end by 0 bases; junction bases not matched to a gene: 9. Germline lookup yields CDR1 LNHDA and CDR2 SQIVND (reference sequence). The CDR3 coding sequence is TGTGCCAGTAGTACCTGGACAGGCCCACGCTCCTACGAGCAGTACTTC. It yields the protein CASSTWTGPRSYEQYF.